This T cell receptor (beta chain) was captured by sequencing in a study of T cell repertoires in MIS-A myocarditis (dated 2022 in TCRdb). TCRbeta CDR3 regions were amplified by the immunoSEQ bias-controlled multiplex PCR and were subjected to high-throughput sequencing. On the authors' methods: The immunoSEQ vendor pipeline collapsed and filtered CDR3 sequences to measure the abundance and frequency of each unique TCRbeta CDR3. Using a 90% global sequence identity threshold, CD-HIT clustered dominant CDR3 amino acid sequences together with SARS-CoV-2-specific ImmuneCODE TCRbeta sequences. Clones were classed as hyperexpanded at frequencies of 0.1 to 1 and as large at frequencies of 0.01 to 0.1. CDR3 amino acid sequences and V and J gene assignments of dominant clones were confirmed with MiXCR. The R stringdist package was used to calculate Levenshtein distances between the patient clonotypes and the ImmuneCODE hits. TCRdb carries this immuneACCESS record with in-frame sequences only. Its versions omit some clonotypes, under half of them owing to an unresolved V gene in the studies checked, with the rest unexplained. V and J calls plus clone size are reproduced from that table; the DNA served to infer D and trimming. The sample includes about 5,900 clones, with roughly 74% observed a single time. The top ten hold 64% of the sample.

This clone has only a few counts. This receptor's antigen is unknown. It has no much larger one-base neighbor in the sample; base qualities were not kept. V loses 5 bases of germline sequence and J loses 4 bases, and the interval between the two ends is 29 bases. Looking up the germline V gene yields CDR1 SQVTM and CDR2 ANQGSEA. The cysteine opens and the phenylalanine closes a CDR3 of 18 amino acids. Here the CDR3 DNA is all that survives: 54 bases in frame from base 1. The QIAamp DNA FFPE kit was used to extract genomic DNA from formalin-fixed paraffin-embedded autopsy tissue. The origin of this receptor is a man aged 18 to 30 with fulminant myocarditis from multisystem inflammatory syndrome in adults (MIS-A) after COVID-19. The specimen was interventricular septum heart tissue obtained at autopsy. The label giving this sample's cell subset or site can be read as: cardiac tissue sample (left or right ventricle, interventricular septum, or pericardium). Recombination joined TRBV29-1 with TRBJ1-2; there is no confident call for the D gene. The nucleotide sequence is TGCAGCGTTCTTATTGTGGGCGCAGGAGAGGCCGCTTCCTATGGCTACACCTTC. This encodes CSVLIVGAGEAASYGYTF. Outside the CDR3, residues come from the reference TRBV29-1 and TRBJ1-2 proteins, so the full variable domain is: SAVISQKPSRDICQRGTSLTIQCQVDSQVTMMFWYRQQPGQSLTLIATANQGSEATYESGFVIDKFPISRPNLTFSTLTVSNMSPEDSSIYLCSVLIVGAGEAASYGYTFGSGTRLTVV.